What follows are 30 T cell receptor beta chains derived from one specimen sequenced in a study of shared T cell receptors in the human thymus. This table comes from immunoSEQ multiplex PCR, and its TCRdb copy is limited to in-frame clones, with some not included. The sample has hundreds of thousands of clones, approximately 87% seen once. This same sample was also taken into another study, of human thymus T cells.

Sequenced sample: thymocytes. The receptors were sampled from a boy under two years old with a congenital heart defect.

The chain joins TRBV2 to TRBJ2-3, with D hard to call. This CDR3 comprises 11 residues. V was shortened by 8 bases and J by 4 bases, with 7 bases between the two germline ends. CDR1 SNHLY and CDR2 FYNNEI come from the germline V gene. CDR3 DNA sequence: TGTGCCAGCTCCCCGGCAGATACGCAGTATTTT. It encodes CASSPADTQYF.

The chain carries TRBV9 and TRBJ1-6; a possible D gene is TRBD1 (5 bases). Deletions cut 3 bases from V and 4 bases from J, with 20 bases between. Germline loops: CDR1 SGDLS, CDR2 YYNGEE. The CDR3 spans 18 residues. CDR3 loop: CASSAADQGLDYNSPLHF. CDR3 in DNA: TGTGCCAGCAGCGCGGCGGACCAGGGATTGGATTATAATTCACCCCTCCACTTT.

V usage is TRBV19 and J usage is TRBJ2-3; TRBD2 aligns across 10 bases. The CDR3 spans 18 residues. The trim removed 4 bases at V and 3 bases at J, leaving 13 bases unmatched. The germline gives CDR1 LNHDA, CDR2 SQIVND (reference sequence). The CDR3 bases are TGTGCCAGTAGTACTCCTCTCCAGCGGACTAGCGGAACAGATACGCAGTATTTT. Its translation: CASSTPLQRTSGTDTQYF.

The chain carries TRBV28 and TRBJ1-1; D remains ambiguous. Germline values: CDR1 MDHEN, CDR2 SYDVKM. CDR3 length equals 12 residues. The V and J ends lost 6 bases and 1 base respectively, with 6 bases between them. The CDR3 DNA reads as TGTGCCAGCAGCTACAGGAACACTGAAGCTTTCTTT. Translating gives CASSYRNTEAFF.

The rearrangement links TRBV6-5 to TRBJ2-7; 8 positions match TRBD2. The CDR3 spans 16 residues. The J segment lost 6 bases and the V segment lost 0 bases, leaving 10 bases of the junction unmatched. Germline assignment: CDR1 MNHEY and CDR2 SVGAGI. DNA for the CDR3: TGTGCCAGCAGTTACTCGCAGTCCGGGAGGGCCCTCGAGCAGTACTTC. This gives the protein CASSYSQSGRALEQYF.

This clone was counted between two and nine times. The rearrangement links TRBV30 to TRBJ1-4; no clear D gene. The ends were cut back, 0 bases at V and 7 bases at J, with 12 bases in the middle. CDR1 GTSNPN and CDR2 SVGIG come from the germline V gene (reference sequence). CDR3 size: 14 residues. The DNA of the CDR3 is TGTGCCTGGAGTGTACCCCATCCCGGTGAAAAACTGTTTTTT. This translates into CAWSVPHPGEKLFF. The whole variable domain, remainder taken from reference TRBV30 and TRBJ1-4, is SQTIHQWPATLVQPVGSPLSLECTVEGTSNPNLYWYRQAAGRGLQLLFYSVGIGQISSEVPQNLSASRPQDRQFILSSKKLLLSDSGFYLCAWSVPHPGEKLFFGSGTQLSVL.

The chain recombines TRBV4-2 with TRBJ1-3, with a tentative D call TRBD1 (5 bases). Germline-derived CDR1 and CDR2 are LGHNA and YNFKEQ. The V gene lost 4 bases and the J gene lost 1 base, with 11 bases spanning the gap. This CDR3 is built from 15 residues. CDR3 sequence (DNA): TGTGCCAGCAGCCGTTGGGGCGAGTCTGGAAACACCATATATTTT. Translating it yields CASSRWGESGNTIYF.

The chain has TRBV25-1 and TRBJ2-7, with 7 nucleotides matching TRBD1. Trimming at V came to 5 bases and at J to 4 bases, leaving 11 bases not matched to a gene. The CDR3 contains 15 residues. Per the germline V gene, CDR1 is MGHDK and CDR2 is SYGVNS. CDR3 sequence: CASSSKDRACYEQYF. The CDR3 DNA follows: TGTGCCAGCAGTTCAAAAGACAGGGCCTGTTACGAGCAGTACTTC.

This sequence joins TRBV4-2 and TRBJ2-4; 7 bases align to TRBD2. The CDR3 is 20 amino acids. The J segment lost 0 bases and the V segment lost 0 bases, leaving 14 bases of the junction unmatched. Germline CDR1 LGHNA, CDR2 YNFKEQ. Here the CDR3 DNA reads TGTGCCAGCAGCCAAGAGGTGACGACTAGCCCAAATCTAGCCAAAAACATTCAGTACTTC. Amino acids: CASSQEVTTSPNLAKNIQYF.

The CDR3 DNA reads as TGCGCCAGCAGCCAAGATCGGGGGGAAAGGGCGTCCTACGAGCAGTACTTC. Residues: CASSQDRGERASYEQYF. This sequence joins TRBV4-3 and TRBJ2-7; 7 bases are shared with TRBD2. Unmatched junction bases numbered 9, after V lost 0 bases and J lost 1 base. The CDR3 covers 17 residues. Germline V gene sequence: CDR1 LGHNA, CDR2 YSLEER.

The chain has TRBV4-3 and TRBJ2-5; D perhaps matches TRBD2 (7 bases). Trimming pared 4 bases from V and 6 bases from J, leaving 18 bases between. This CDR3 spans 15 amino acids. The germline V gene encodes CDR1 LGHNA and CDR2 YSLEER. This CDR3 is CASSLKSGTMKTQYF. The DNA for the CDR3 is TGCGCCAGCAGCCTTAAGAGCGGGACAATGAAGACCCAGTACTTC.

The chain joins TRBV6-1 to TRBJ2-3, with 7 bases identical to TRBD2. This CDR3 has 19 amino acids. CDR1 and CDR2 (germline): MNHNS, SASEGT. J lost 2 bases, V lost 3 bases, and 17 bases had no gene match. CDR3 sequence reads: CASSELRRGAGFITDTQYF. DNA for the CDR3: TGTGCCAGCAGTGAGTTAAGAAGGGGAGCGGGGTTCATCACAGATACGCAGTATTTT.

The rearrangement joins TRBV7-2 to TRBJ2-4, with D tentatively TRBD1 (5 bases). The CDR3 totals 14 residues. In germline, CDR1 is SGHTA, CDR2 FQGNSA. V lost 2 bases, J lost 3 bases, and 8 bases lay in between. CDR3 sequence (DNA): TGTGCCAGCAGCTTACGACAGATCAAAAACATTCAGTACTTC. Translation: CASSLRQIKNIQYF.

The rearrangement links TRBV30 to TRBJ1-1, with 8 nucleotides matching TRBD1. Germline V lookup: CDR1 GTSNPN, CDR2 SVGIG (reference sequence). The CDR3 has 18 residues. J was trimmed by 1 base and V by 0 bases; bases with no gene match: 13. CDR3 region: CAWSVPQGQGARNTEAFF. CDR3 bases: TGTGCCTGGAGTGTACCCCAAGGGCAGGGGGCGAGGAACACTGAAGCTTTCTTT.

The chain couples TRBV7-2 to TRBJ2-3; no firm D call. The CDR3 extends over 17 amino acids. Germline CDR1 reads SGHTA; CDR2 reads FQGNSA. Trimming removed 3 bases at V and 6 bases at J, with 22 bases between. The CDR3 loop reads CASSFETAATPRDTQYF. DNA for the CDR3: TGTGCCAGCAGCTTTGAAACCGCGGCAACCCCGAGGGATACGCAGTATTTT. Based on the CDR3 plus reference TRBV7-2 and TRBJ2-3, the full variable domain is GAGVSQSPSNKVTEKGKDVELRCDPISGHTALYWYRQSLGQGLEFLIYFQGNSAPDKSGLPSDRFSAERTGGSVSTLTIQRTQQEDSAVYLCASSFETAATPRDTQYFGPGTRLTVL.

This rearrangement joins TRBV19 to TRBJ1-5, with a possible D match to TRBD1 (6 bases). Trimming removed 2 bases at V and 0 bases at J, with 14 bases between. Germline assignment: CDR1 LNHDA and CDR2 SQIVND (reference sequence). This CDR3 spans 17 amino acids. This CDR3 is CASSISPDSYSNQPQHF. In DNA form, the CDR3 reads TGTGCCAGTAGTATATCCCCGGACAGTTATAGCAATCAGCCCCAGCATTTT.

V usage is TRBV6-1 and J usage is TRBJ2-1; tentative D call: TRBD2 (6 bases). The V gene lost 7 bases and the J gene lost 7 bases, with 14 bases spanning the gap. This CDR3 has 13 residues. In germline, CDR1 is MNHNS, CDR2 SASEGT. The CDR3, as DNA: TGTGCCAGCACCAGAAGGAGGGCGAATGAGCAGTTCTTC. Its protein is CASTRRRANEQFF.

The CDR3 bases are TGTGCCAGCACCCTAAGACAGGGCTACGAGCAGTACTTC. Amino acid sequence: CASTLRQGYEQYF. The chain uses TRBV5-6 and TRBJ2-7; 7 positions agree with TRBD1. Trimming removed 6 bases from V and 3 bases from J; junction bases left unmatched: 6. In germline, CDR1 is SGHDT, CDR2 YYEEEE. This CDR3 has 13 amino acids.

V usage is TRBV2 and J usage is TRBJ2-3; D is undetermined. V shed 1 base and J shed 1 base, with 3 bases lying between them. CDR1 and CDR2 from the germline V gene are SNHLY and FYNNEI. This CDR3 is built from 13 residues. CDR3 loop: CASSEGGTDTQYF. CDR3 nucleotides: TGTGCCAGCAGTGAAGGAGGCACAGATACGCAGTATTTT.

CDR3 DNA: TGTGCCAGCAGTTCTTACCAGGGGGCAGACACTGAAGCTTTCTTT. Translation gives CASSSYQGADTEAFF. The chain uses TRBV6-5 and TRBJ1-1; 8 nucleotides align to TRBD1. CDR1 and CDR2 (germline): MNHEY, SVGAGI. The CDR3 extends over 15 amino acids. The V gene end was trimmed by 4 bases and the J gene end by 3 bases; junction bases not matched to a gene: 7.

The rearrangement uses TRBV19 and TRBJ2-1; 12 bases agree with TRBD2. This CDR3 contains 17 residues. J lost 8 bases, V lost 1 base, and 9 bases had no gene match. Per germline, CDR1 LNHDA and CDR2 SQIVND (reference sequence). The CDR3 loop reads CASSIARTSGAEYEQFF. As DNA, the CDR3 is TGTGCCAGTAGTATAGCGAGGACTAGCGGGGCTGAGTATGAGCAGTTCTTC.

CDR3 loop: CASSEWVGSAEAFF. In DNA, the CDR3 is TGTGCCAGCAGTGAATGGGTGGGCTCCGCTGAAGCTTTCTTT. The V gene is TRBV2, the J gene TRBJ1-1; no clear D gene. From germline, CDR1 is SNHLY and CDR2 FYNNEI. Deletions cut 2 bases from V and 6 bases from J, with 13 bases between. The CDR3 has 14 amino acids.

The chain joins TRBV9 to TRBJ2-6, with TRBD1 as a possible D gene (6 bases). This CDR3 contains 17 residues. V was cut by 0 bases and J by 0 bases, with 10 bases left in between. Germline loops: CDR1 SGDLS, CDR2 YYNGEE. The chain's CDR3 is CASSVVGHRSGANVLTF. CDR3 in DNA: TGTGCCAGCAGCGTAGTGGGACATCGCTCTGGGGCCAACGTCCTGACTTTC.

In this sample, this clone turned up once. This chain joins TRBV28 and TRBJ2-1; D is possibly TRBD2 (6 bases). Trimming took off 8 bases at V and 3 bases at J, with 26 bases between the two ends. The CDR3 length is 18 residues. Germline CDR1 reads MDHEN; CDR2 reads SYDVKM. The CDR3 coding sequence is TGTGCCAGCGTTCATATGGACATAGGAGGGAGAATCTACAATGAGCAGTTCTTC. It yields the protein CASVHMDIGGRIYNEQFF.

V usage is TRBV9 and J usage is TRBJ2-5; 7 positions match TRBD2. The CDR3 covers 16 residues. Trimming removed 5 bases from V and 3 bases from J; junction bases left unmatched: 13. Germline V gene sequence: CDR1 SGDLS, CDR2 YYNGEE. CDR3 nucleotides: TGTGCCAGCAGTGACCAAGCGGGACTCCCTAAAGAGACCCAGTACTTC. This encodes CASSDQAGLPKETQYF.

This clone has a single count. The V gene is TRBV7-9, the J gene TRBJ2-3; weak D call: TRBD1 (6 bases). CDR1 is SEHNR, CDR2 FQNEAQ, per germline (reference sequence). V dropped 9 bases and J dropped 4 bases, with 14 bases sitting between them. This CDR3 has 13 amino acids. CDR3 sequence (DNA): TGTGCCAGACAGGGCCTTACGGCAGATACGCAGTATTTT. It yields the protein CARQGLTADTQYF. The variable domain in full, completed from reference TRBV7-9 and TRBJ2-3, reads DTGVSQNPRHKITKRGQNVTFRCDPISEHNRLYWYRQTLGQGPEFLTYFQNEAQLEKSRLLSDRFSAERPKGSFSTLEIQRTEQGDSAMYLCARQGLTADTQYFGPGTRLTVL.

V gene TRBV13 combines with J gene TRBJ1-4; D gene uncertain. V was cut by 7 bases and J by 3 bases, with 12 bases left in between. Germline CDR1 reads PRHDT; CDR2 reads FYEKMQ (reference sequence). This CDR3 spans 14 amino acids. As DNA, the CDR3 is TGTGCCAGCATTCTCCTAGCGGCTAATGAAAAACTGTTTTTT. Protein: CASILLAANEKLFF.

The chain is built from TRBV15 and TRBJ2-1; 9 bases line up with TRBD2. CDR3 length: 21 amino acids. Germline CDR1 LNHNV, CDR2 YYDKDF (reference sequence). The V and J ends lost 0 bases and 4 bases, in that order; junction bases with no gene match: 19. Here the CDR3 reads CATSREPGQPTRTSEYNEQFF. The CDR3, as DNA: TGTGCCACCAGCAGAGAGCCAGGACAGCCCACGCGGACTAGCGAGTACAATGAGCAGTTCTTC.

This chain joins TRBV7-9 and TRBJ1-2; 7 positions agree with TRBD1. Germline V CDR1 and CDR2: SEHNR, FQNEAQ (reference sequence). Losses at the gene ends were 1 base for V and 0 bases for J; bases not matched to a gene: 5. The CDR3 is 16 residues long. The CDR3 reads CASSLGQGGPNYGYTF. CDR3 DNA: TGTGCCAGCAGCTTAGGGCAGGGGGGACCTAACTATGGCTACACCTTC.

The J gene is TRBJ2-7, the V gene TRBV2, with TRBD2 matching 11 bases. The CDR3 covers 20 residues. The V segment lost 7 bases and the J segment 2 bases; nucleotides outside the gene matches: 22. Germline CDR1 reads SNHLY; CDR2 reads FYNNEI. CDR3 DNA: TGTGCCAGCACCACAGGGGAGGGGACTAGCGGTGGGACCCCCCCCTACGAGCAGTACTTC. As protein: CASTTGEGTSGGTPPYEQYF.